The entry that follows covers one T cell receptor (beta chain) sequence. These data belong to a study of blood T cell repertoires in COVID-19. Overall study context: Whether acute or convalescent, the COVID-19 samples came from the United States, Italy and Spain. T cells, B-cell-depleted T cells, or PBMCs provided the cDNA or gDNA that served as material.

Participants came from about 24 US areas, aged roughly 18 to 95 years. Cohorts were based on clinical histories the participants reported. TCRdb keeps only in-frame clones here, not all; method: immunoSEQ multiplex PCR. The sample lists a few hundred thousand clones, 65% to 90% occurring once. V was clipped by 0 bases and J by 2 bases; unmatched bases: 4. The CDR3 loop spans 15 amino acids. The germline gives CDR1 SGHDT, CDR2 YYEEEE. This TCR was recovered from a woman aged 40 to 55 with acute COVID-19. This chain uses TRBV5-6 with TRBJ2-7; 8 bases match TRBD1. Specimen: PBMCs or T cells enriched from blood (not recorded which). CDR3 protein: CASSLVHRGTYEQYF. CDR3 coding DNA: TGTGCCAGCAGCTTGGTGCACAGGGGGACCTACGAGCAGTACTTC.